This TCR beta chain derives from a study of T cells in Graves' hyperthyroidism and ophthalmopathy. Lactation, pregnancy, other autoimmune disease or uncontrolled infection excluded patients. Study findings and constraints: Researchers report that a 13 V-J model separated ophthalmopathy from stable hyperthyroidism.

The CDR3 extends over 13 amino acids. Per germline, CDR1 SQVTM and CDR2 ANQGSEA. The ends lost 8 bases at V and 1 base at J; junction bases unmatched: 8. A note on this clonotype: The antigen is unknown.

Amplification of TCR beta CDR3 regions used RNA as the template. HTBI primers drove first-round RT-PCR of the TCR CDR3. TCRdb reprocessed the multiplex PCR reads with MiXCR, giving one entry per CDR3 protein. Of roughly 570,000 distinct CDR3 sequences in the sample, 35% to 55% were seen once. The TCR sequence derives from a woman between 18 and 29 years old with Graves' hyperthyroidism. The sequenced sample was peripheral blood or thyroid tissue (not recorded which). V and J are TRBV29-1 and TRBJ2-7, with 7 bases lining up with TRBD2. CDR3 coding DNA: TGCAGCTTGTCGTGGGAGGGATCCTACGAGCAGTACTTC. Translating gives CSLSWEGSYEQYF.